The sequence of this T cell receptor beta chain was determined in a study of shared clonotypes between healthy human individuals. A remark on this clone: The antigen is undetermined.

It was CD45RO-negative cells, positively selected for CCR7, that made up naive CD8 cells, with terminally differentiated effector memory CD45RA+ cells excluded. Only Caucasian adults living in Nashville, Tennessee made up the donor group. Only in-frame clones appear in the TCRdb table, and some are missing; sequencing was by immunoSEQ multiplex PCR. The table lists approximately 720,000 clones, 92% of them singletons. V lost 7 bases, J lost 5 bases, and 17 bases lay in between. The CDR3 length is 14 residues. Looked up from germline, CDR1 is SQVTM and CDR2 is ANQGSEA. The study's findings and limits: Depth was large, yet rarefaction showed that sorted-subset sequencing was incomplete.

Sequenced sample: naive CD8+ T cells sorted from blood. V usage is TRBV29-1 and J usage is TRBJ2-2; D assignment may be TRBD1 or TRBD2 (5 bases each). This TCR derives from a young man in good health. The CDR3 reads CSALGAHTTGELFF. DNA for the CDR3: TGCAGCGCCCTCGGGGCACATACTACCGGGGAGCTGTTTTTT.